These T cell receptor beta chains were read from a single sample in a study of beta chain features in type 1 diabetes. This table comes from immunoSEQ multiplex PCR, and its TCRdb copy is limited to in-frame clones, with some not included. Among approximately 150,000 clones listed, over 9.5% were seen once. Input material: naive CD4+ T cells from blood. Source of these receptors: a man aged 18 to 30 in good health. CDR3s include the opening cysteine and the closing phenylalanine or tryptophan. D genes are given only for firm matches. Not every row has a clone size; where given, it reads once, few, many or a size class.

cdr3_length	clone_size	d_call	v_call	j_call	cdr3_aa	cdr3_nt
17	few	TRBD2	TRBV4-2	TRBJ2-3	CASSQSGLAGGTDTQYF	TGTGCCAGCAGCCAATCCGGACTAGCGGGGGGAACAGATACGCAGTATTTT
14	many	NA	TRBV13	TRBJ2-1	CASRPTGKANEQFF	TGTGCCAGCAGGCCGACAGGAAAAGCGAATGAGCAGTTCTTC
16	NA	TRBD2	TRBV9	TRBJ2-3	CASQTSPAGATDTQYF	TGTGCCAGCCAAACCAGCCCAGCGGGGGCCACAGATACGCAGTATTTT
15	NA	NA	TRBV5-4	TRBJ1-2	CATKLGPGDNYGYTF	TGTGCCACCAAGCTTGGGCCAGGGGATAACTATGGCTACACCTTC
14	NA	TRBD1	TRBV7-8	TRBJ1-4	CASSGDRVNEKLFF	TGTGCCAGCAGCGGGGACAGGGTCAATGAAAAACTGTTTTTT
16	NA	TRBD2	TRBV4-3	TRBJ2-5	CASSPPGAGGGETQYF	TGCGCCAGCAGCCCGCCTGGGGCGGGGGGCGGTGAGACCCAGTACTTC
15	few	TRBD1	TRBV6-5	TRBJ2-7	CASSAGQGRSYEQYF	TGTGCCAGCAGTGCGGGACAGGGGAGGTCCTACGAGCAGTACTTC
14	few	NA	TRBV5-1	TRBJ2-1	CASNPHTGSNEQFF	TGCGCCAGCAACCCCCACACAGGGAGTAATGAGCAGTTCTTC
14	NA	TRBD1	TRBV11-3	TRBJ2-5	CASSSTGGQETQYF	TGTGCCAGCAGCTCGACAGGGGGACAAGAGACCCAGTACTTC
17	few	TRBD2	TRBV12-5	TRBJ2-1	CASGLTTVAGGPNEQFF	TGTGCTAGTGGTTTGACCACCGTAGCGGGGGGGCCCAATGAGCAGTTCTTC
14	few	NA	TRBV18	TRBJ2-5	CASSPQNSQETQYF	TGTGCCAGCTCACCACAGAACTCCCAAGAGACCCAGTACTTC
15	NA	TRBD1	TRBV6-5	TRBJ1-6	CASSYGTGFRSPLHF	TGTGCCAGCAGTTACGGGACAGGGTTCCGATCACCCCTCCACTTT
14	few	NA	TRBV28	TRBJ2-7	CASSLMRARSEQYF	TGTGCCAGCAGTTTGATGAGGGCGAGGTCCGAGCAGTACTTC
15	NA	TRBD2	TRBV2	TRBJ2-2	CASSRRGGGTGELFF	TGTGCCAGCAGTAGGCGGGGGGGAGGCACCGGGGAGCTGTTTTTT
15	NA	NA	TRBV19	TRBJ1-3	CASRTDGVSGNTIYF	TGTGCCAGTAGAACCGACGGAGTCTCTGGAAACACCATATATTTT
12	NA	NA	TRBV11-2	TRBJ2-1	CASSQSSSEQFF	TGTGCCAGCAGCCAAAGCTCGAGTGAGCAGTTCTTC
15	few	NA	TRBV18	TRBJ1-3	CASSREESYGNTIYF	TGTGCCAGCTCGCGGGAAGAGAGCTACGGAAACACCATATATTTT
12	many	NA	TRBV10-3	TRBJ2-5	CAISSGQETQYF	TGTGCCATCAGTAGCGGCCAAGAGACCCAGTACTTC
15	few	NA	TRBV4-1	TRBJ2-2	CASSQESGRTGELFF	TGCGCCAGCAGCCAAGAGTCAGGGCGGACCGGGGAGCTGTTTTTT
12	many	NA	TRBV15	TRBJ2-7	CATSRDQTPGYF	TGTGCCACCAGCAGAGATCAGACTCCCGGGTACTTC
12	NA	NA	TRBV6-1	TRBJ2-7	CASGRAFYEQYF	TGTGCCAGCGGCAGGGCGTTCTACGAGCAGTACTTC
16	NA	TRBD2	TRBV11-3	TRBJ2-3	CASSPGLAGAGDTQYF	TGTGCCAGCAGCCCGGGACTAGCGGGGGCCGGGGATACGCAGTATTTT
16	few	TRBD2	TRBV18	TRBJ2-7	CASSPPGLAGIYEQYF	TGTGCCAGCTCACCCCCCGGACTAGCGGGGATCTACGAGCAGTACTTC
13	NA	NA	TRBV11-3	TRBJ2-3	CASSLAGSDTQYF	TGTGCCAGCAGCTTAGCTGGCTCAGATACGCAGTATTTT
14	NA	NA	TRBV4-3	TRBJ1-5	CASSQVPVGQPQHF	TGCGCCAGCAGCCAAGTACCGGTGGGCCAGCCCCAGCATTTT
12	few	NA	TRBV10-3	TRBJ2-1	CAISGDGTEQFF	TGTGCCATCAGTGGCGACGGGACAGAGCAGTTCTTC
15	NA	NA	TRBV19	TRBJ2-5	CASSIDGRDRETQYF	TGTGCCAGTAGTATAGATGGTCGGGATAGGGAGACCCAGTACTTC
13	NA	NA	TRBV7-6	TRBJ2-3	CASSSNLQDTQYF	TGTGCCAGCAGCTCCAACCTGCAGGATACGCAGTATTTT
15	few	TRBD1	TRBV7-2	TRBJ1-4	CASSINRGLGEKLFF	TGTGCCAGCAGCATAAACAGGGGGCTTGGGGAAAAACTGTTTTTT
12	few	NA	TRBV27	TRBJ2-7	CASKSGRYEQYF	TGTGCCAGCAAGTCAGGGCGCTACGAGCAGTACTTC
14	few	NA	TRBV7-2	TRBJ1-2	CASSIVGGLYGYTF	TGTGCCAGCAGCATCGTCGGGGGTCTCTATGGCTACACCTTC
12	many	TRBD1	TRBV2	TRBJ2-7	CASSKDRDEQYF	TGTGCCAGCAGTAAGGACAGGGACGAGCAGTACTTC
14	NA	NA	TRBV28	TRBJ1-2	CASSLLAGPKGYTF	TGTGCCAGCAGTTTATTGGCAGGGCCTAAGGGCTACACCTTC
15	NA	NA	TRBV2	TRBJ1-2	CASSAQGGLITGYTF	TGTGCCAGCAGTGCACAAGGAGGTCTGATTACTGGCTACACCTTC
16	few	TRBD2	TRBV7-2	TRBJ2-5	CASSLVAGVQQETQYF	TGTGCCAGCAGCTTAGTAGCGGGGGTACAACAAGAGACCCAGTACTTC
16	few	NA	TRBV5-1	TRBJ2-3	CASSGGAGALTDTQYF	TGCGCCAGCAGCGGGGGGGCGGGGGCCCTCACAGATACGCAGTATTTT
12	few	NA	TRBV5-1	TRBJ2-5	CASSFNSQTQYF	TGCGCCAGCAGCTTTAACAGCCAGACCCAGTACTTC
17	NA	NA	TRBV7-2	TRBJ1-5	CASSLALLTDRNQPQHF	TGTGCCAGCAGCTTAGCGCTGCTTACAGACCGCAATCAGCCCCAGCATTTT
14	NA	TRBD1	TRBV7-2	TRBJ1-2	CASSPRQGDYGYTF	TGTGCCAGCAGCCCTAGACAGGGAGACTATGGCTACACCTTC
15	NA	TRBD2	TRBV30	TRBJ2-5	CAWTSQRGRWETQYF	TGTGCCTGGACTTCGCAGCGGGGGAGGTGGGAGACCCAGTACTTC
13	NA	NA	TRBV5-6	TRBJ2-7	CASSLLVTYEQYF	TGTGCCAGCAGCTTACTAGTGACCTACGAGCAGTACTTC
15	few	TRBD1	TRBV25-1	TRBJ1-3	CASSGNRGTGNTIYF	TGTGCCAGCAGTGGAAACAGGGGCACTGGAAACACCATATATTTT
15	NA	NA	TRBV4-1	TRBJ1-2	CASRSTGSIGYGYTF	TGCGCCAGCAGGTCTACAGGGAGCATTGGCTATGGCTACACCTTC
16	NA	NA	TRBV30	TRBJ1-1	CAWSAAGWGRNTEAFF	TGTGCCTGGAGCGCAGCAGGATGGGGCCGGAACACTGAAGCTTTCTTT
17	NA	TRBD1	TRBV18	TRBJ2-6	CASSPGQGATGANVLTF	TGTGCCAGCTCACCCGGGCAGGGGGCTACTGGGGCCAACGTCCTGACTTTC
15	few	TRBD1	TRBV5-6	TRBJ2-7	CASSGAGQGPYEQYF	TGTGCCAGCAGCGGGGCGGGACAGGGTCCCTACGAGCAGTACTTC
15	NA	TRBD1	TRBV11-2	TRBJ2-1	CASSITGAASNEQFF	TGTGCCAGCAGCATAACAGGGGCTGCCTCCAATGAGCAGTTCTTC
14	NA	TRBD1	TRBV19	TRBJ2-2	CATVRDRNTGELFF	TGTGCCACGGTCCGGGACAGAAACACCGGGGAGCTGTTTTTT